This TCR beta chain was observed in a study of memory B cells and T cells in multiple sclerosis. Findings of the study overall: Shared clonotype counts depended on differing compartment clone-set sizes and were normalized.

The CDR3 totals 13 residues. V was pared by 2 bases and J by 6 bases, with 7 bases between. Germline CDR1 and CDR2: KGHSH and LQKENI. CFSE-dim autoproliferating and CFSE-high non-proliferating T cells from unstimulated culture were sequenced separately. Pooled replicate wells came from about 5x10^7 CFSE-labeled PBMCs cultured around seven days without stimulus. PBMCs were labeled with around 0.5 uM CFSE and cultured without exogenous stimuli. With respect to this clone: Its antigen remains unidentified.

Profiled with immunoSEQ multiplex PCR; TCRdb holds only in-frame clones, not every one. The repertoire holds approximately 32,000 clones, with 86% as singletons. The origin of this receptor is a human donor with multiple sclerosis. J is TRBJ2-2 and V is TRBV18, with D unresolved. Sequencing was performed on PBMCs from blood kept in culture. The CDR3, as DNA: TGTGCCAGCTCACCATGGTCCCCCGGGGAGCTGTTTTTT. Its protein product is CASSPWSPGELFF.